The 30 T cell receptor beta chains given below trace back to one sample, sequenced in a study of technical replicates of blood from a handful of donors. Some clones are missing from TCRdb's copy, which holds only in-frame ones; the method was immunoSEQ multiplex PCR. Found here are over 55,000 clones, 95% to 97% of them singletons; the top ten hold approximately 0.21%. Material: T cells isolated from PBMCs. The receptors here all came from a human donor in good health.

This chain connects TRBV6-5 to TRBJ2-1; possible D gene TRBD2, 6 bases. Germline CDR1 and CDR2: MNHEY and SVGAGI. The CDR3 loop spans 12 amino acids. V shed 2 bases and J shed 9 bases, with 8 bases lying between them. The CDR3 DNA follows: TGTGCCAGCAGTTACGGAGGGACTGAGCAGTTCTTC. Protein: CASSYGGTEQFF.

This clone was picked up one time. The rearrangement joins TRBV7-9 to TRBJ2-5; no clear D gene. Trimming left V 4 bases short and J 2 bases short, with 8 bases between. In germline, CDR1 is SEHNR, CDR2 FQNEAQ (reference sequence). This CDR3 has 13 amino acids. The CDR3 nucleotides are TGTGCCAGCAGCTATAACCTACAAGAGACCCAGTACTTC. Its translation: CASSYNLQETQYF.

The chain couples TRBV7-9 to TRBJ2-7; possibly TRBD1 for D (6 bases). The CDR3 has 14 residues. The V end was cut by 5 bases, the J end by 3 bases, with 14 bases between. Per the germline V gene, CDR1 is SEHNR and CDR2 is FQNEAQ (reference sequence). The CDR3 sequence is CASSLLDSYYEQYF. The CDR3 DNA is TGTGCCAGCAGCCTTCTGGACAGTTACTACGAGCAGTACTTC.

This chain connects TRBV5-1 to TRBJ1-4; 12 bases agree with TRBD1. Trimming took 5 bases from V and 8 from J; bases not matched to a gene: 10. CDR1 SGHRS and CDR2 YFSETQ come from the germline V gene. This CDR3 is built from 16 residues. The DNA of the CDR3 is TGCGCCAGCAGTTTTGATGCCGGGACAGGGGGCGAAAAACTGTTTTTT. Translated, it gives CASSFDAGTGGEKLFF.

The V gene is TRBV19, the J gene TRBJ2-7, with D possibly matching TRBD2 (6 bases). The CDR3 contains 16 residues. V shed 2 bases and J shed 6 bases, with 20 bases lying between them. The germline V gene has CDR1 LNHDA and CDR2 SQIVND (reference sequence). CDR3 protein: CASSISLGLRRSEQYF. Written as DNA, the CDR3 is TGTGCCAGTAGTATATCCTTGGGACTCCGACGTTCCGAGCAGTACTTC.

This rearrangement joins TRBV2 to TRBJ2-3; the match to TRBD1 covers 11 bases. The CDR3 sequence is 14 residues long. Trimming at V came to 5 bases and at J to 3 bases, leaving 1 base not matched to a gene. CDR1 SNHLY and CDR2 FYNNEI come from the germline V gene. The CDR3 sequence: CASSRDRGTDTQYF. The CDR3 region has the DNA TGTGCCAGCAGTCGGGACAGGGGGACAGATACGCAGTATTTT.

This sequence joins TRBV20-1 and TRBJ1-2; perhaps TRBD1 as D (6 bases). Germline CDR1 DFQATT, CDR2 SNEGSKA (reference sequence). The ends were cut back, 4 bases at V and 5 bases at J, with 8 bases in the middle. The CDR3 totals 11 residues. The CDR3: CSATGEYGYTF. CDR3 sequence (DNA): TGCAGTGCTACAGGGGAGTATGGCTACACCTTC.

The chain joins TRBV7-2 to TRBJ2-5; 10 nucleotides match TRBD2. V shed 1 base and J 6 bases; nucleotides not matched to a gene: 11. CDR3 length: 17 amino acids. The V gene's germline CDR1 is SGHTA and CDR2 FQGNSA. The CDR3 nucleotides are TGTGCCAGCAGCTTAGAGGTCGGGCTAGCGGGGGTAAAGACCCAGTACTTC. It is translated as CASSLEVGLAGVKTQYF.

V usage is TRBV7-9 and J usage is TRBJ2-7; 8 bases fit TRBD1. This CDR3 has 15 amino acids. Germline lookup yields CDR1 SEHNR and CDR2 FQNEAQ (reference sequence). CDR3 in amino acids: CAILSIDRGSYEQYF. The CDR3 region has the DNA TGTGCTATACTTTCTATCGACAGGGGCAGCTACGAGCAGTACTTC.

The rearrangement uses TRBV4-1 and TRBJ2-3; 10 bases are a match to TRBD1. CDR1 is MGHRA and CDR2 is YSYEKL in the germline V gene. The CDR3 contains 17 residues. The ends lost 3 bases at V and 2 bases at J; junction bases unmatched: 8. The CDR3 loop reads CASSQASTGGITDTQYF. The CDR3 nucleotides read TGCGCCAGCAGCCAGGCCTCGACAGGGGGCATCACAGATACGCAGTATTTT.

The V and J genes are TRBV7-2 and TRBJ1-5; D uncertain. The V gene lost 1 base and the J gene lost 0 bases, with 7 bases spanning the gap. The CDR3 totals 15 residues. Germline CDR1 and CDR2: SGHTA and FQGNSA. The chain's CDR3 is CASSLGGNSNQPQHF. In DNA, the CDR3 is TGTGCCAGCAGCTTAGGAGGGAATAGCAATCAGCCCCAGCATTTT.

The V gene is TRBV29-1, the J gene TRBJ2-1; a weak D match, TRBD2 (5 bases). This CDR3 has 12 residues. Germline V gene data show CDR1 as SQVTM and CDR2 as ANQGSEA. V lost 3 bases and J 7 bases, leaving 10 bases between the germline ends. The CDR3 loop is CSVDSGSNEQFF. CDR3 sequence (DNA): TGCAGCGTTGATTCGGGAAGTAATGAGCAGTTCTTC.

The chain links TRBV27 to TRBJ1-6, with D perhaps TRBD1 (5 bases). CDR3 length: 18 residues. The V and J ends lost 6 bases and 8 bases respectively, with 26 bases between them. CDR1 is MNHEY and CDR2 is SMNVEV in the germline V gene (reference sequence). In nucleotides, the CDR3 is TGTGCCAGCAGCAACAGGTCTCACCTGGAGCCAGACTATTCACCCCTCCACTTT. This gives the protein CASSNRSHLEPDYSPLHF.

The chain couples TRBV6-1 to TRBJ1-1; 8 bases fit TRBD1. V lost 11 bases and J lost 8; bases outside the gene matches: 10. CDR1 is MNHNS and CDR2 is SASEGT in the germline V gene. There are 12 residues in the CDR3. CDR3 region: CAGGQGGAEAFF. The CDR3 bases are TGTGCCGGCGGACAGGGTGGGGCAGAAGCTTTCTTT.

The chain links TRBV29-1 to TRBJ1-4; maybe TRBD1 (6 bases). This CDR3 is 14 amino acids long. CDR1 is SQVTM, CDR2 ANQGSEA, per germline. V lost 5 bases and J lost 3, with 13 bases in between. The CDR3 region has the DNA TGCAGCGTTACACAGGGTGCGGCTAATGAAAAACTGTTTTTT. Protein sequence: CSVTQGAANEKLFF.

The V gene is TRBV19, the J gene TRBJ1-2; a weak D match, TRBD1 (5 bases). The CDR3 contains 13 residues. Germline assignment: CDR1 LNHDA and CDR2 SQIVND (reference sequence). V was pared by 4 bases and J by 8 bases, with 14 bases between. In nucleotides, the CDR3 is TGTGCCAGTAGTACGTCAGGGTCCACCGGCTACACCTTC. Its protein product is CASSTSGSTGYTF.

The CDR3 nucleotides are TGTGCCAGCAGCCGACAGGGTGACACCGGGGAGCTGTTTTTT. Its protein product is CASSRQGDTGELFF. The V and J genes are TRBV9 and TRBJ2-2; 7 positions agree with TRBD1. The CDR3 loop spans 14 amino acids. Germline CDR1 and CDR2: SGDLS and YYNGEE. V lost 4 bases to trimming and J lost 3 bases; unmatched junction nucleotides: 3. The whole variable domain, filled in from reference TRBV9 and TRBJ2-2, reads DSGVTQTPKHLITATGQRVTLRCSPRSGDLSVYWYQQSLDQGLQFLIQYYNGEERAKGNILERFSAQQFPDLHSELNLSSLELGDSALYFCASSRQGDTGELFFGEGSRLTVL.

The gene calls are TRBV4-2 and TRBJ2-2; 8 bases are shared with TRBD2. The CDR3 totals 17 residues. Trimming cost V 1 base and J 0 bases; bases outside gene matches: 4. Germline CDR1 and CDR2: LGHNA and YNFKEQ. The CDR3 nucleotides read TGTGCCAGCAGCCAAGCCGCGGGGGGCGCGAACACCGGGGAGCTGTTTTTT. Translating gives CASSQAAGGANTGELFF.

V gene TRBV7-9 combines with J gene TRBJ2-7; maybe TRBD2 (7 bases). The CDR3 is made up of 15 amino acids. The V gene's germline CDR1 is SEHNR and CDR2 FQNEAQ (reference sequence). V was shortened by 2 bases and J by 4 bases, with 15 bases between the two germline ends. The DNA for the CDR3 is TGTGCCAGCAGCTTAACAGGGAGGGGGGGGTACGAGCAGTACTTC. Residues: CASSLTGRGGYEQYF.

The rearrangement links TRBV28 to TRBJ2-7; maybe TRBD1 (5 bases). V lost 8 bases, J lost 5 bases, and 19 bases lay in between. The CDR3 loop spans 14 amino acids. The V gene's germline CDR1 is MDHEN and CDR2 SYDVKM. CDR3 coding DNA: TGTGCCAGCCGAGTGGGGCAGGGATGGAACGAGCAGTACTTC. Protein: CASRVGQGWNEQYF.

This clone appeared a single time. V is TRBV11-2 and J is TRBJ1-1, with D unresolved. Trimming took off 7 bases at V and 1 base at J, with 10 bases between the two ends. The CDR3 contains 13 residues. Germline CDR1 and CDR2: SGHAT and FQNNGV. This CDR3 is CASTIRGNTEAFF. The DNA for the CDR3 is TGTGCCAGCACCATCCGGGGGAACACTGAAGCTTTCTTT.

The V gene is TRBV29-1, the J gene TRBJ1-1; the match to TRBD1 covers 7 bases. V gave up 7 bases and J gave up 1 base; unmatched junction bases: 6. The CDR3 spans 13 residues. In germline, CDR1 is SQVTM, CDR2 ANQGSEA. The CDR3 region is CSAQGQQNTEAFF. CDR3 nucleotides: TGCAGCGCTCAGGGACAGCAGAACACTGAAGCTTTCTTT.

The chain employs TRBV7-2 and TRBJ2-3; TRBD2 matches at 8 bases. Germline lookup yields CDR1 SGHTA and CDR2 FQGNSA. This CDR3 spans 18 amino acids. Trimming took 3 bases from V and 5 from J; bases not matched to a gene: 16. CDR3 nucleotides: TGTGCCAGCAGCTTTCCTATCACTCGACTAAGCGGGAGAGATACGCAGTATTTT. Residues: CASSFPITRLSGRDTQYF.

CDR3 coding DNA: TGTGCCAGCAGCGAACAGGTACCGGGGGTCACTGAAGCTTTCTTT. Translated, it gives CASSEQVPGVTEAFF. The V gene is TRBV14, the J gene TRBJ1-1, with D tentatively TRBD1 (5 bases). This CDR3 has 15 amino acids. CDR1 and CDR2 (germline): SGHDN, FVKESK. The ends were cut back, 5 bases at V and 4 bases at J, with 17 bases in the middle.

The chain carries TRBV5-1 and TRBJ2-5; 10 nucleotides match TRBD2. The CDR3 runs to 15 residues. Unmatched junction bases numbered 4, after V lost 0 bases and J lost 5 bases. Germline lookup yields CDR1 SGHRS and CDR2 YFSETQ. CDR3: CASSLEAGGMETQYF. CDR3 in DNA: TGCGCCAGCAGCTTGGAAGCGGGGGGGATGGAGACCCAGTACTTC.

The J gene is TRBJ1-2, the V gene TRBV12-5; D remains ambiguous. Germline V CDR1 and CDR2: LGHNT, FRNRAP. V was clipped by 5 bases and J by 1 base, with 14 bases between them. CDR3 length equals 15 residues. The CDR3 coding sequence is TGTGCTAGTGGTGCGACCGACACTGATAACTATGGCTACACCTTC. Its protein is CASGATDTDNYGYTF.

The V call is TRBV7-9, the J call TRBJ2-2; TRBD2 matches 9 bases. CDR3 length: 15 residues. The germline V gene encodes CDR1 SEHNR and CDR2 FQNEAQ (reference sequence). J gave up 6 bases and V 5 bases, and 7 bases lay outside the gene matches. In nucleotides, the CDR3 is TGTGCCAGCAGCGGGACTAGCCATCCATCCGGGGAGCTGTTTTTT. It translates to CASSGTSHPSGELFF. The full variable domain, rest sourced from reference TRBV7-9 and TRBJ2-2, is DTGVSQNPRHKITKRGQNVTFRCDPISEHNRLYWYRQTLGQGPEFLTYFQNEAQLEKSRLLSDRFSAERPKGSFSTLEIQRTEQGDSAMYLCASSGTSHPSGELFFGEGSRLTVL.

This chain joins TRBV5-1 and TRBJ2-3; maybe TRBD2 (6 bases). The V end was cut by 0 bases, the J end by 1 base, with 9 bases between. From germline, CDR1 is SGHRS and CDR2 YFSETQ. CDR3 length: 15 residues. Here the CDR3 reads CASSLGASGTDTQYF. DNA for the CDR3: TGCGCCAGCAGCTTGGGTGCTAGCGGCACAGATACGCAGTATTTT.

The chain is built from TRBV9 and TRBJ1-2, with a tentative D call TRBD1 (5 bases). The CDR3 spans 15 residues. The V gene lost 4 bases and the J gene lost 3 bases, with 16 bases spanning the gap. Looked up from germline, CDR1 is SGDLS and CDR2 is YYNGEE. The CDR3 DNA reads TGTGCCAGCAGCCAAACACCAGGGCCGGACTATGGCTACACCTTC. Translation gives CASSQTPGPDYGYTF.

The V call is TRBV9, the J call TRBJ2-5, with 11 bases lining up with TRBD2. The CDR3 spans 18 residues. CDR1 is SGDLS, CDR2 YYNGEE, per germline. The ends lost 3 bases at V and 2 bases at J; junction bases unmatched: 12. DNA for the CDR3: TGTGCCAGCAGCGGGACGCGGGTGGTAGCGGGGGGGCAAGAGACCCAGTACTTC. Translation: CASSGTRVVAGGQETQYF.